This T cell receptor beta chain was retrieved from a study of vaccination and CD4 T cells after COVID-19. Germline CDR1 LNHNV, CDR2 YYDKDF (reference sequence). The CDR3 contains 15 residues. V was clipped by 0 bases and J by 0 bases, with 8 bases between them. Comments on this clonotype: Its antigen remains unknown.

Sequencing of DNA taken from cultured CD4+ T cells relied on the Oncomine TCR Beta short-read assay. TCRdb fed the PCR reads into MiXCR, producing one record per CDR3 protein. In the table there are about 19,000 distinct CDR3 sequences, 60% to 70% of which are singletons. The sample's treatment: approximately nine-day PBMC culture with coronavirus spike peptide pools or control peptides (ViraFEST assay). The rearrangement uses TRBV15 and TRBJ1-1; perhaps TRBD1 as D (5 bases). This clonotype was obtained from a human donor who had recovered from COVID-19. Specimen: CD4+ T cells from blood, cultured in vitro. CDR3 region: CATSRERGVNTEAFF. The CDR3 DNA reads as TGTGCCACCAGCAGAGAGAGGGGAGTGAACACTGAAGCTTTCTTT.